Described below is a single TCR beta chain sequence and its context. Its antigen remains unidentified. Given a much more abundant clone one base away, this may be a read error. There are 11 residues in the CDR3. The germline V gene encodes CDR1 DFQATT and CDR2 SNEGSKA (reference sequence). Between the trimmed V and J ends, which lost 5 bases and 5 bases, there was a span of 9 bases. Using its own MiXCR run on the PCR reads, TCRdb lists one record per CDR3 protein. The sample includes some 590,000 distinct CDR3 sequences, about 25% seen only once; the top ten take about 0.84%. These data are taken from a study of molecular identifiers for immune sequencing clone quantification. General study points: Under 1% of molecules in naive cells, but over 98% of effector molecules, belonged to clones above 20 RNA copies.

Isolation of naive CD8 T cells was achieved by sorting on a CD8+CD4-CCR7+CD45RA+ phenotype. The sequence derives from a human donor in good health. Some libraries in this study had Jurkat cell RNA spiked in. The sequenced sample consisted of naive CD8+ T cells from blood, with Jurkat cell RNA spiked in. Subset reported: FACS-sorted CD8+CD4-CCR7+CD45RA+ naive T cells. The chain links TRBV20-1 to TRBJ1-1; D gene uncertain. This chain's CDR3 is CSAGGTTEAFF. The CDR3 coding sequence is TGCAGTGCTGGAGGAACAACTGAAGCTTTCTTT.